This T cell receptor (beta chain) was retrieved from a study of vaccination and CD4 T cells after COVID-19 (dated by TCRdb to 2022 to 2024). Study-level background: Every convalescent patient had a positive nasal swab PCR test for SARS-CoV-2, with mild disease in 9 or 10 patients and severe disease in one. The convalescent cohort comprised six males and four females, including two Hispanic individuals, seven Caucasians, two Asians and one multiracial person. Participants received two doses of either the Pfizer-BioNTech BNT162b2 vaccine (n=8) or the Moderna mRNA-1273 vaccine (n=2). Post-COVID blood samples were collected from convalescent patients a median of approximately 100 days after diagnosis, with a range of roughly 30 to 161 days. The time from the second vaccine dose to post-vaccine blood sampling had a median of roughly 70 days and ranged from roughly 13 to 241 days. For stimulating the cultures, overlapping spike peptide pools were used, derived from SARS-CoV-2 as well as from the common cold coronaviruses HCoV-NL63, HCoV-OC43 and HCoV-229E. Control cultures used a CEFX viral epitope pool as positive control, an HIV-1 Nef peptide pool as negative control, or no peptide. In some eleven COVID-19 convalescent patients and a handful of infection-naive healthy vaccine recipients, researchers compared the spike-specific CD4+ TCR repertoire from before mRNA vaccination with the repertoire from after. General conclusions and limits of the study: An increase in the median number of SARS-CoV-2-reactive clonotypes from roughly 20 after infection to 38 after vaccination was observed, but the change was not found to be significant. Nearly all vaccine-specific clones in convalescent patients (304 of 307) were mono-reactive for SARS-CoV-2 spike rather than cross-reactive with common cold coronaviruses. In convalescent patients, a median roughly 87% of post-vaccine SARS-CoV-2-reactive clones were detected only after vaccination, suggesting vaccine-specific priming. The study included relatively few convalescent patients and did not analyze early timepoints after natural infection.

This clonotype was counted a few times. Its target antigen remains unknown. The input lacks base qualities; no much larger clone sits a single base away. Relative to germline, V is missing 5 bases and J is missing 8 bases, with 15 bases of the junction outside any gene match. CDR1 and CDR2 (DFQATT, SNEGSKA) derive from the germline V gene (reference sequence). From its cysteine to its phenylalanine, the CDR3 spans 16 amino acids. CDR3 DNA only is kept here, 48 bases in frame from base 1. This specimen's treatment or condition label, interpreted: approximately nine-day PBMC culture with coronavirus spike peptide pools or control peptides (ViraFEST assay). The study used the ViraFEST assay, which expanded antigen-specific T cells with peptide pools and then identified expanded clonotypes by TCR sequencing. The convalescent patients' positive SARS-CoV-2 PCR tests fell between March and December 2020, which was before the Alpha, Beta and Delta variants emerged in the United States. About 2 million PBMCs per well were cultured in IMDM with approximately 4.9% human AB serum and 9 to 10 IU/ml IL-2, plus 10 ug/ml peptide pools. Half of the culture medium was replaced with fresh IL-2-containing medium on days 3 and 7. After approximately 11 days of culture, CD4+ T cells were isolated by negative selection with the EasySep CD4+ T cell isolation kit. Ficoll-Paque Plus gradient centrifugation was used to isolate PBMCs from whole blood, and the isolated PBMCs were then either used fresh or cryopreserved at -140C. Culture conditions were generally each tested in triplicate wells.

The library came from PCR. At the Johns Hopkins FTIC core, DNA from the cultured CD4+ T cells underwent TCR sequencing with the Oncomine TCR Beta short-read assay. The QIAamp micro DNA kit was used to extract genomic DNA from the cultured CD4+ T cells. Oncomine TCR Beta libraries from cultured CD4+ T cells were pooled with unique dual indexes and sequenced on an Illumina iSeq 100. From the authors' description of their analysis: Non-productive sequences were removed, and CDR3s that did not start with C, did not end with F or W, or were shorter than 7 amino acids were discarded. The MANAFEST web application identified antigen-specific clonotypes by comparing peptide-stimulated wells against reference wells and other culture wells. To be called positive, a clone needed an FDR below 0.05, an odds ratio above 5, and a productive frequency above 0.1% in at least two of three replicate wells. A clonotype was classed as cross-reactive if the clonotype showed significant expansion both in SARS-CoV-2 spike wells and in at least one common cold coronavirus spike condition. Levenshtein distances (stringdist) and unrooted phylogenetic trees (ape) in R version 3.6.1 were used to assess CDR3 homology. The raw public data were reprocessed by TCRdb itself: fastp quality trimming at Q25, MiXCR clonotype calling, in-frame beta chains only. Each CDR3 protein gets just one entry, which takes the most common genes and DNA from the rows behind it. In this record, the V and J calls reflect TCRdb's handling and not the investigators' own analysis. The sample table contains more than 13,000 distinct CDR3 sequences; only one count was recorded for about 50% of them. 7.5% to 9.5% of the sample is taken by the ten largest.

The receptor was derived from a human donor who had recovered from COVID-19. The material sequenced was CD4+ T cells from blood, cultured in vitro, taken before SARS-CoV-2 vaccination. This chain joins TRBV20-1 to TRBJ1-2; the junction holds 12 bases that match TRBD1. The CDR3 protein is CSAVGQGAPGAEGYTF. Read as DNA, the sequence is TGCAGTGCTGTGGGACAGGGGGCGCCGGGGGCCGAGGGCTACACCTTC.